One sample yielded the 4 T cell receptor beta chains listed below, sequenced in a study of cytomegalovirus exposure and HLA in healthy donors. The primer mix had 60 Vbeta and 13 Jbeta primers. TCRdb's table, derived via immunoSEQ multiplex PCR, lists solely in-frame clones and lacks some. The sample records fewer than 150,000 clones, 70% to 80% being singletons. The sequenced sample was PBMCs. These receptors were taken from a woman between 40 and 50 years old in good health and CMV-seropositive.

This rearrangement joins TRBV27 to TRBJ1-4, with D hard to call. CDR1 is MNHEY, CDR2 SMNVEV, per germline (reference sequence). The CDR3 spans 12 residues. V lost 1 base and J lost 8, with 5 bases in between. The CDR3 reads CASSLFGEKLFF. The CDR3 DNA reads TGTGCCAGCAGTTTATTCGGGGAAAAACTGTTTTTT.

The rearrangement joins TRBV4-1 to TRBJ1-1, with TRBD1 identical over 8 bases. The V segment lost 4 bases and the J segment 8 bases; nucleotides outside the gene matches: 9. This CDR3 is 14 amino acids long. The germline gives CDR1 MGHRA, CDR2 YSYEKL. The CDR3 protein is CASSLSPGGLEAFF. DNA for the CDR3: TGCGCCAGCAGCCTCTCCCCAGGGGGCCTCGAAGCTTTCTTT.

This clone has more than one count but fewer than ten. This rearrangement joins TRBV15 to TRBJ1-4; 8 bases map to TRBD1. V shed 3 bases, J shed 4 bases, and the junction held 4 bases outside the gene matches. This CDR3 has 15 amino acids. Germline values: CDR1 LNHNV, CDR2 YYDKDF (reference sequence). The CDR3 DNA is TGTGCCACCAGCAGGCAGGGGGCTTTTAATGAAAAACTGTTTTTT. Its translation: CATSRQGAFNEKLFF. The full variable domain, completed using reference TRBV15 and TRBJ1-4, is DAMVIQNPRYQVTQFGKPVTLSCSQTLNHNVMYWYQQKSSQAPKLLFHYYDKDFNNEADTPDNFQSRRPNTSFCFLDIRSPGLGDTAMYLCATSRQGAFNEKLFFGSGTQLSVL.

V and J are TRBV10-3 and TRBJ2-5; D perhaps matches TRBD1 (5 bases). From germline, CDR1 is ENHRY and CDR2 SYGVKD. CDR3 length: 14 amino acids. Trimming stripped 2 bases from V and 1 base from J, with 8 bases between. CDR3 residues: CAISERQFQETQYF. The CDR3 DNA is TGTGCCATCAGTGAGAGACAGTTCCAAGAGACCCAGTACTTC.